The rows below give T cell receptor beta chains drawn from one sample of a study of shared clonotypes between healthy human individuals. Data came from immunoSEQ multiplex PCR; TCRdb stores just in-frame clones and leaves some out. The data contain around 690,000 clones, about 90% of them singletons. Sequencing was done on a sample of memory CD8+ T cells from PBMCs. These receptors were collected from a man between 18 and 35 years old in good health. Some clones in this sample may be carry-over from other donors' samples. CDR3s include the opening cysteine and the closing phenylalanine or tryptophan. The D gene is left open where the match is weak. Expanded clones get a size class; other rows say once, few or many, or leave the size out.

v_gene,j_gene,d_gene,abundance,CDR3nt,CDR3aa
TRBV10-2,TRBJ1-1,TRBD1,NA,TGCGCCAGCAGTGAGTTGACAGGGAGAGGCACTGAAGCTTTCTTT,CASSELTGRGTEAFF
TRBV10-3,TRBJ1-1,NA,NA,TGTGCCACTACCGAAAACACTGAAGCTTTCTTT,CATTENTEAFF
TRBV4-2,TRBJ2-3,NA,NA,TGTGCCAGCAGCCCTACAGGGAGCACAGATACGCAGTATTTT,CASSPTGSTDTQYF
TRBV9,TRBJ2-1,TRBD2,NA,TGTGCCAGCAGCGGCACTAGCGGGAACTACAATGAGCAGTTCTTC,CASSGTSGNYNEQFF
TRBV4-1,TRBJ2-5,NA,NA,TGCGCCAGCAGCCAAGATTCGACTAGATTACAAGAGACCCAGTACTTC,CASSQDSTRLQETQYF
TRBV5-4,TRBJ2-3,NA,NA,TGTGCCAGCAGCCCTGGACGTCCCACAGATACGCAGTATTTT,CASSPGRPTDTQYF
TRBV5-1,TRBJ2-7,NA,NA,TGCGCCAGCAGCTGGCCCCAGGGGTCAGGACCTGGGGAGCAGTACTTC,CASSWPQGSGPGEQYF
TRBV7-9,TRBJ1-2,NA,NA,TGTGCCAGCAGGTCCTCCTCGGACTTCCCTGGCTATGGCTACACCTTC,CASRSSSDFPGYGYTF
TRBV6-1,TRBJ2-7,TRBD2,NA,TGTGCCAGCTCTGGACTAGCGGGAAACGAGCAGTACTTC,CASSGLAGNEQYF
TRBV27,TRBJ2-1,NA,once,TGTGCCAGCCGGAGGGGGCCCCGTTATTCCCCCTACAATGAGCAGTTCTTC,CASRRGPRYSPYNEQFF
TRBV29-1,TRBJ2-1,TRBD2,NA,TGCAGCGCTCGCGGAGCGGGAGGGCCAGGGAATGAGCAGTTCTTC,CSARGAGGPGNEQFF
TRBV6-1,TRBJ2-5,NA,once,TGTGCCAGCAGTGAAACGGTGTACCAAGAGACCCAGTACTTC,CASSETVYQETQYF